This TCR beta chain was sequenced for a study of lymphopenia after photon versus proton radiotherapy. Germline CDR1 MGHRA, CDR2 YSYEKL. V was clipped by 4 bases and J by 8 bases; unmatched bases: 13. The CDR3 has 16 residues. Produced via immunoSEQ multiplex PCR; TCRdb's table is partial and in-frame only. This table has around 25,000 clones, 90% appearing once. This chain connects TRBV4-1 to TRBJ2-1; 8 bases map to TRBD2. The receptor was isolated from a woman between 50 and 59 years old with cholangiocarcinoma. The sample here was peripheral blood, taken from a patient treated with photon-based radiotherapy. CDR3 nucleotides: TGCGCCAGCAGCCCCCTTTTAGCGGGGAGTTTCGATGAGCAGTTCTTC. Its protein product is CASSPLLAGSFDEQFF.